This T cell receptor (beta chain) was observed in a study of identical twins. The CDR3 loop spans 13 amino acids. Germline CDR1 is MNHEY and CDR2 is SMNVEV (reference sequence). Trimming removed 5 bases at V and 3 bases at J, with 11 bases between. Findings and limits, study-wide: Zero-insertion results could be subject to partial confounding by invariant MAIT and iNKT cells.

This clonotype was seen repeatedly, ten times or more. As yet, its antigen is unknown. TCRdb re-analysed the 5' RACE reads in MiXCR, keeping a single row per CDR3 protein. The profile covers around 370,000 distinct CDR3 sequences, with around 9.7% appearing a single time and under 9.5% taken by the ten largest. V gene TRBV27 combines with J gene TRBJ2-7, with D possibly TRBD2 on 6 matching bases. Sequencing was performed on naive T cells sorted from blood. The clonotype originates from a woman aged 50 to 60 in good health. The CDR3 sequence is CASSVGTRYEQYF. The CDR3 DNA reads as TGTGCCAGCAGTGTTGGGACTCGCTACGAGCAGTACTTC.